The clone carrying this T cell receptor (beta chain) was found a few times. The antigen is undetermined. The CDR3 runs to 16 residues. With V trimmed by 6 bases and J by 6 bases, 13 bases remained unmatched. From germline, CDR1 is MNHNS and CDR2 SASEGT. The sample is drawn from a study of CD8 T cells in ankylosing spondylitis. Study findings and constraints: Several highly homologous variants made up a TCR beta motif, and this motif appeared characteristic of ankylosing spondylitis blood.

5'-RACE, quantitative and with molecular barcodes, yielded the TCR beta libraries. One entry per CDR3 protein, called by TCRdb with MiXCR from the 5' RACE reads. The sample holds 300,000 to 400,000 distinct CDR3 sequences; approximately 14% are singletons and the top ten take about 1%. The sequencing sample was made of blood, either unsorted or a sorted T cell fraction (not recorded which). The source of this sequence is a male donor with ankylosing spondylitis or in good health (not recorded which). The chain is built from TRBV6-1 and TRBJ2-3; TRBD2 aligns across 9 bases. The CDR3 sequence is CASRALSGSRTDTQYF. CDR3 coding DNA: TGTGCCAGCAGGGCCCTTAGCGGGAGTCGGACGGATACGCAGTATTTT.